Following are 21 T cell receptor beta chains from one sample sequenced in a study of blood T cell repertoires in COVID-19 (TCRdb year 2020). Library creation used the immunoSEQ multiplex PCR assay. In TCRdb, the immuneACCESS table is reduced to in-frame sequences with V and J assigned. These tables do not hold every clone; where another copy was compared, an unresolved V gene accounts for under half, and the others remain unexplained. The sample contains a few hundred thousand clones, 84% of them found a single time. The top ten constitute 1.5% of the sample. Sample: peripheral blood. Receptors were obtained from a woman in her thirties or forties who had recovered from COVID-19.

V and J are TRBV9 and TRBJ1-4, with a weak D call TRBD1 (6 bases). V shed 7 bases and J shed 2 bases, with 12 bases lying between them. Germline loops: CDR1 SGDLS, CDR2 YYNGEE. CDR3 length: 14 residues. The CDR3 spells CASSAGATNEKLFF. CDR3 nucleotide sequence: TGTGCCAGCTCGGCGGGGGCTACTAATGAAAAACTGTTTTTT.

This chain uses TRBV13 with TRBJ2-7; TRBD1 matches at 7 bases. Looked up from germline, CDR1 is PRHDT and CDR2 is FYEKMQ (reference sequence). The CDR3 is 14 residues long. The J segment lost 5 bases and the V segment lost 5 bases, leaving 9 bases of the junction unmatched. CDR3 sequence reads: CASSQGQIGDEQYF. The CDR3 DNA reads TGTGCCAGCAGCCAGGGACAGATAGGAGACGAGCAGTACTTC.

The genes are TRBV6-6 and TRBJ2-5; the match to TRBD1 covers 9 bases. Germline CDR1 reads MNHNY; CDR2 reads SVGAGI (reference sequence). The J segment lost 2 bases and the V segment lost 2 bases, leaving 3 bases of the junction unmatched. The CDR3 extends over 15 amino acids. The CDR3 loop is CASSYQGQGQETQYF. CDR3 nucleotides: TGTGCCAGCAGTTACCAGGGACAGGGACAAGAGACCCAGTACTTC.

The table lists this clone with a few counts. This chain connects TRBV5-4 to TRBJ1-1; tentatively, D is TRBD1 (5 bases). Trimming removed 1 base from V and 10 bases from J, with 17 bases in between. The CDR3 consists of 14 residues. Germline CDR1 is SGHNT and CDR2 is YYREEE (reference sequence). The CDR3 DNA reads as TGTGCCAGCAGCTTGTCACTGCCAGGGTCCGTAGCTTTCTTT. It specifies CASSLSLPGSVAFF.

The chain combines TRBV4-1 with TRBJ2-2, with 7 positions matching TRBD1. The germline gives CDR1 MGHRA, CDR2 YSYEKL. The CDR3 is made up of 15 amino acids. V lost 4 bases and J lost 5; bases outside the gene matches: 7. The CDR3 loop reads CASSLTGEGTGELFF. The CDR3 DNA sequence: TGCGCCAGCAGCCTCACAGGGGAAGGAACCGGGGAGCTGTTTTTT.

This clone was seen only a few times. The chain combines TRBV3-1 (or the pseudogene TRBV3-2) with TRBJ1-6; unclear D gene. V shed 1 base and J shed 2 bases, with 18 bases lying between them. The CDR3 extends over 19 amino acids. Germline V gene data show CDR1 as LGHDT and CDR2 as YNNKEL (reference sequence). CDR3 bases: TGTGCCAGCAGCCAAGCGTGGGTGAGGAGGGTCGCCTATAATTCACCCCTCCACTTT. As protein: CASSQAWVRRVAYNSPLHF.

This chain links TRBV5-5 with TRBJ2-7; tentative D call: TRBD2 (5 bases). The germline gives CDR1 SGHKS, CDR2 YYEKEE (reference sequence). The CDR3 spans 14 residues. Trimming took off 4 bases at V and 3 bases at J, with 14 bases between the two ends. The DNA of the CDR3 is TGTGCCAGCAGCAGGTCAGCGGTGGTCTACGAGCAGTACTTC. Its protein is CASSRSAVVYEQYF.

The V call is TRBV5-4, the J call TRBJ2-1; 11 bases are shared with TRBD2. The germline gives CDR1 SGHNT, CDR2 YYREEE (reference sequence). V lost 0 bases and J lost 2; bases outside the gene matches: 7. CDR3 length equals 18 residues. This chain's CDR3 is CASSLDGGLAATYNEQFF. As DNA, the CDR3 is TGTGCCAGCAGCTTGGATGGGGGACTAGCGGCGACCTACAATGAGCAGTTCTTC.

The CDR3 here is CASSQGSRVNQPQHF. CDR3 nucleotide sequence: TGTGCCAGCTCCCAGGGGTCCAGGGTCAATCAGCCCCAGCATTTT. J is TRBJ1-5 and V is TRBV18, with D tentatively TRBD1 (6 bases). The V gene lost 6 bases and the J gene lost 3 bases, with 15 bases spanning the gap. CDR3 length: 15 residues. From germline, CDR1 is KGHSH and CDR2 LQKENI. The entire variable domain, with the rest obtained from reference TRBV18 and TRBJ1-5, is as follows: NAGVMQNPRHLVRRRGQEARLRCSPMKGHSHVYWYRQLPEEGLKFMVYLQKENIIDESGMPKERFSAEFPKEGPSILRIQQVVRGDSAAYFCASSQGSRVNQPQHFGDGTRLSIL.

This chain uses TRBV7-8 with TRBJ1-4; D ambiguous. The CDR3 is made up of 17 amino acids. Trimming shortened V by 3 bases and J by 5 bases, and 19 bases separated the two germline ends. Per germline, CDR1 SGHVS and CDR2 FQNEAQ. CDR3 region: CASSFRSLPGRNEKLFF. The DNA of the CDR3 is TGTGCCAGCAGCTTCCGAAGTCTCCCTGGGAGGAATGAAAAACTGTTTTTT.

The chain has TRBV27 and TRBJ1-2, with TRBD1 matching 7 bases. The CDR3 consists of 15 residues. CDR1 is MNHEY and CDR2 is SMNVEV in the germline V gene (reference sequence). The trim removed 2 bases at V and 3 bases at J, leaving 6 bases unmatched. CDR3 loop: CASSLIPGQHYGYTF. DNA for the CDR3: TGTGCCAGCAGTTTAATACCGGGACAGCACTATGGCTACACCTTC.

V usage is TRBV11-3 and J usage is TRBJ2-1; TRBD2 is a possible D gene (6 bases). Germline assignment: CDR1 SGHNT and CDR2 YENEEA. Trimming cost V 5 bases and J 9 bases, with 8 bases left between them. This CDR3 comprises 11 residues. The DNA for the CDR3 is TGTGCCAGCAGCATCGGGAGTGAGCAGTTCTTC. Its protein product is CASSIGSEQFF.

Here the CDR3 reads CASSLCVQDTYNSPLHF. The CDR3 nucleotides read TGTGCCAGCAGTTTATGTGTCCAGGACACCTATAATTCACCCCTCCACTTT. J is TRBJ1-6 and V is TRBV28; D is possibly TRBD1 (5 bases). Trimming removed 0 bases at V and 2 bases at J, with 11 bases between. Germline CDR1 reads MDHEN; CDR2 reads SYDVKM. This CDR3 has 17 residues. The whole variable domain, remainder taken from reference TRBV28 and TRBJ1-6, is DVKVTQSSRYLVKRTGEKVFLECVQDMDHENMFWYRQDPGLGLRLIYFSYDVKMKEKGDIPEGYSVSREKKERFSLILESASTNQTSMYLCASSLCVQDTYNSPLHFGNGTRLTVT.

The chain recombines TRBV2 with TRBJ1-1; 7 positions match TRBD1. The CDR3 has 18 residues. After removal of 9 bases from V and 0 bases from J, the junction contained 19 bases not matched to a gene. Germline V gene sequence: CDR1 SNHLY, CDR2 FYNNEI. As DNA, the CDR3 is TGTGCCAGGACACCCGGGACAGCCAGGGATGGACTGAACACTGAAGCTTTCTTT. Translated: CARTPGTARDGLNTEAFF.

V usage is TRBV13 and J usage is TRBJ2-7; D is possibly TRBD2 (6 bases). The V and J ends lost 0 bases and 5 bases respectively, with 14 bases between them. Germline values: CDR1 PRHDT, CDR2 FYEKMQ (reference sequence). The CDR3 has 15 amino acids. Written as DNA, the CDR3 is TGTGCCAGCAGCTTAGGCCGGGGAGGCCTCAACGAGCAGTACTTC. Translation: CASSLGRGGLNEQYF.

This rearrangement joins TRBV2 to TRBJ2-7, with a tentative D call TRBD2 (7 bases). The length of the CDR3 is 15 residues. Germline CDR1 is SNHLY and CDR2 is FYNNEI. Trimming removed 4 bases at V and 3 bases at J, with 16 bases between. CDR3 sequence: CASSGGGRGIYEQYF. CDR3 nucleotide sequence: TGTGCCAGCAGTGGAGGTGGGAGGGGGATCTACGAGCAGTACTTC.

This clone has a handful of counts. CDR3 region: CAISELDTIYF. The CDR3 nucleotides read TGTGCCATCAGTGAGCTAGACACCATATATTTT. The gene calls are TRBV10-3 and TRBJ1-3, with no clear D. The V gene's germline CDR1 is ENHRY and CDR2 SYGVKD. The CDR3 has 11 residues. V was trimmed by 2 bases and J by 8 bases, leaving 4 bases between them.

This clone was seen a single time. This chain joins TRBV19 and TRBJ1-2, with D possibly matching TRBD1 (5 bases). V was shortened by 5 bases and J by 4 bases, with 17 bases between the two germline ends. There are 15 residues in the CDR3. The germline V gene encodes CDR1 LNHDA and CDR2 SQIVND (reference sequence). The CDR3 nucleotides read TGTGCCAGTAGTTTGTGGCAGGGTTCGGGCTATGGCTACACCTTC. Residues: CASSLWQGSGYGYTF.

The rearrangement joins TRBV2 to TRBJ2-3, with a possible D match to TRBD1 (5 bases). Germline V gives CDR1 SNHLY, CDR2 FYNNEI. The CDR3 consists of 13 residues. Between the trimmed V and J ends, which lost 10 bases and 0 bases, there was a span of 11 bases. CDR3 sequence: CAIDSSSTDTQYF. The CDR3 coding sequence is TGTGCCATCGACAGCTCTAGCACAGATACGCAGTATTTT.

This clone was detected a few times. The V call is TRBV2, the J call TRBJ1-5; 7 bases match TRBD1. The CDR3 is 12 residues long. V dropped 8 bases and J dropped 11; count of bases not matched to a gene: 9. CDR1 is SNHLY, CDR2 FYNNEI, per germline. The CDR3 spells CASARDQGAQHF. CDR3 nucleotides: TGTGCCAGCGCCAGGGATCAGGGGGCCCAGCATTTT.

This chain uses TRBV29-1 with TRBJ2-5, with a tentative D call TRBD2 (7 bases). The germline CDR1 and CDR2 sequences are SQVTM and ANQGSEA. The length of the CDR3 is 14 residues. Trimming removed 6 bases at V and 5 bases at J, with 19 bases between. The CDR3 region is CSVTGRGSGETQYF. CDR3 bases: TGCAGCGTCACGGGGAGGGGGTCGGGGGAGACCCAGTACTTC.